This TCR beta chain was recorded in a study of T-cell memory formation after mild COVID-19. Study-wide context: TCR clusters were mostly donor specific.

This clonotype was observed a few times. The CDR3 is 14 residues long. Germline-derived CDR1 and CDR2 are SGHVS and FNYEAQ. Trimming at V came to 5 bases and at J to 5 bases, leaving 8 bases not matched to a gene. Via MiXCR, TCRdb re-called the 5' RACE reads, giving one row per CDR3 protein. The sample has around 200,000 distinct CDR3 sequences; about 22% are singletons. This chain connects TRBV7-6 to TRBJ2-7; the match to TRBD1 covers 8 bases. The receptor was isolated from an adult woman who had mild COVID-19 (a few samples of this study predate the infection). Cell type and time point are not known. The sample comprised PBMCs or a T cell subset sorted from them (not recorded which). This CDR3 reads CASSPRQGRNEQYF. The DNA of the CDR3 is TGTGCCAGCAGCCCGAGACAGGGGCGGAACGAGCAGTACTTC.